These 12 T cell receptor beta chains originate from one sample sequenced in a study of sequential checkpoint blockade in melanoma. The table came from immunoSEQ multiplex PCR; TCRdb's copy has only in-frame clones and leaves some out. In the table there are about 32,000 clones, 82% of which are singletons. The treatment here: randomized to nivolumab then ipilimumab (arm A) or the reverse (arm B). The source material was CD8+ T cells sorted from blood (inferred from file names), sampled from a patient given nivolumab and ipilimumab in sequence. The source is a human donor with melanoma.

A few counts support this clone. The chain recombines TRBV4-1 with TRBJ1-2; maybe TRBD1 (5 bases). Germline assignment: CDR1 MGHRA and CDR2 YSYEKL. V lost 4 bases and J lost 4, with 22 bases in between. The CDR3 totals 17 residues. CDR3 coding DNA: TGCGCCAGCAGCCTCAGTATCCAGGGTGCGCGGCCCTATGGCTACACCTTC. This gives the protein CASSLSIQGARPYGYTF.

The chain links TRBV6-5 to TRBJ2-7; no definite D call. Germline V gene sequence: CDR1 MNHEY, CDR2 SVGAGI. The germline V and J ends were trimmed by 4 bases and 3 bases, with 4 bases remaining between them. The CDR3 is 11 residues long. In nucleotides, the CDR3 is TGTGCCAGCAGTTCCCTCTACGAGCAGTACTTC. Translating it yields CASSSLYEQYF.

V is TRBV4-1 and J is TRBJ1-2; D gene ambiguous. Deletions cut 5 bases from V and 7 bases from J, with 14 bases between. The CDR3 runs 13 residues. Germline CDR1 and CDR2: MGHRA and YSYEKL. The CDR3 reads CASSGPGISGYTF. The CDR3, as DNA: TGCGCCAGCAGCGGACCCGGGATAAGTGGCTACACCTTC.

The rearrangement joins TRBV30 to TRBJ1-2; 8 bases align to TRBD1. The CDR3 is 16 amino acids. Germline CDR1 and CDR2: GTSNPN and SVGIG (reference sequence). Losses at the gene ends were 0 bases for V and 1 base for J; bases not matched to a gene: 7. Written as DNA, the CDR3 is TGTGCCTGGAGTGTTCCGGACAGGGTATTTAACTATGGCTACACCTTC. Translation gives CAWSVPDRVFNYGYTF.

The chain joins TRBV7-9 to TRBJ2-2; TRBD2 aligns across 9 bases. This CDR3 comprises 16 residues. Per germline, CDR1 SEHNR and CDR2 FQNEAQ (reference sequence). V lost 1 base and J lost 4; bases outside the gene matches: 4. CDR3 sequence: CASSLGGGLATGELFF. The CDR3 DNA follows: TGTGCCAGCAGCTTAGGAGGGGGACTAGCCACCGGGGAGCTGTTTTTT.

The V call is TRBV4-2, the J call TRBJ2-7, with D unclear. The germline V gene has CDR1 LGHNA and CDR2 YNFKEQ. V was pared by 1 base and J by 1 base, with 8 bases between. This CDR3 has 14 amino acids. CDR3 region: CASSQVERSYEQYF. CDR3 DNA sequence: TGTGCCAGCAGCCAAGTTGAACGGTCCTACGAGCAGTACTTC.

The J gene is TRBJ2-7, the V gene TRBV27, with 9 bases aligning to TRBD1. V shed 6 bases and J 0 bases; nucleotides not matched to a gene: 6. Looked up from germline, CDR1 is MNHEY and CDR2 is SMNVEV (reference sequence). CDR3 length equals 15 residues. CDR3 region: CASSRDRESSYEQYF. The CDR3 bases are TGTGCCAGCAGCCGGGACAGGGAAAGCTCCTACGAGCAGTACTTC.

A word on this clone: At the DNA level, this CDR3 is encoded by other sequences in the same sample as well. The chain couples TRBV19 to TRBJ1-1; 7 nucleotides match TRBD1. The CDR3 runs 14 residues. Unmatched junction bases numbered 2, after V lost 1 base and J lost 3 bases. Germline CDR1 is LNHDA and CDR2 is SQIVND (reference sequence). CDR3 protein: CASSIGQGYTEAFF. The CDR3 DNA follows: TGTGCCAGTAGTATAGGACAGGGATACACTGAAGCTTTCTTT.

This chain connects TRBV27 to TRBJ2-5, with 7 positions matching TRBD1. Germline CDR1 MNHEY, CDR2 SMNVEV (reference sequence). This CDR3 is built from 14 residues. V lost 5 bases to trimming and J lost 2 bases; unmatched junction nucleotides: 5. This CDR3 is CASSITGEQETQYF. CDR3 in DNA: TGTGCCAGCAGTATAACAGGGGAACAAGAGACCCAGTACTTC.

The V gene is TRBV28, the J gene TRBJ2-7; 9 bases line up with TRBD1. The CDR3 contains 15 residues. Germline lookup yields CDR1 MDHEN and CDR2 SYDVKM. Trimming at V came to 5 bases and at J to 2 bases, leaving 7 bases not matched to a gene. The CDR3 coding sequence is TGTGCCAGCAGTAGCGGACAGGGGAACCCCTACGAGCAGTACTTC. Protein: CASSSGQGNPYEQYF.

This clone is a singleton in its sample. The chain uses TRBV7-8 and TRBJ1-1, with D unclear. Germline CDR1 reads SGHVS; CDR2 reads FQNEAQ. The CDR3 is 13 residues long. Trimming took off 1 base at V and 8 bases at J, with 11 bases between the two ends. CDR3 amino acids: CASSLGGVTEAFF. The CDR3 nucleotides are TGTGCCAGCAGCTTAGGCGGGGTGACAGAAGCTTTCTTT.

The V and J genes are TRBV7-6 and TRBJ2-1, with D unclear. The CDR3 extends over 13 amino acids. Germline V CDR1 and CDR2: SGHVS, FNYEAQ. The V end lost 0 bases, the J end lost 9 bases, and 9 bases lay between the germline ends. CDR3 sequence reads: CASSLASAAEQFF. The CDR3 DNA follows: TGTGCCAGCAGCTTAGCGTCGGCGGCTGAGCAGTTCTTC.